Shown below are 2 T cell receptor beta chains from a single sample sequenced in a study of cytomegalovirus exposure and HLA in healthy donors (dated by TCRdb to 2017 to 2019). Library preparation was by the immunoSEQ multiplex PCR assay. A mixture of 60 forward primers for TCR Vbeta segments and 13 reverse primers for TCR Jbeta segments was used in the multiplex PCR. In its TCRdb copy, this immuneACCESS table keeps in-frame sequences only and misses some clones. Where compared with another copy, unresolved V genes explain less than half of these, and the others have no known cause. The sample table lists about 140,000 clones, approximately 84% of them with a count of one. Of the sample, more than 9.5% falls within the top ten clones. What was sequenced was PBMCs. The receptors here all came from a woman in her sixties in good health and CMV-seropositive.

V gene TRBV25-1 combines with J gene TRBJ1-5; D is perhaps TRBD1 (6 bases). The CDR3 contains 14 residues. Germline-derived CDR1 and CDR2 are MGHDK and SYGVNS. The V end lost 6 bases, the J end lost 3 bases, and 12 bases lay between the germline ends. CDR3 protein: CASSQQGYNQPQHF. In DNA, the CDR3 is TGTGCCAGCAGCCAACAGGGTTACAATCAGCCCCAGCATTTT.

J is TRBJ1-5 and V is TRBV28; D unresolved. Trimming left V 6 bases short and J 3 bases short, with 12 bases between. The germline V gene has CDR1 MDHEN and CDR2 SYDVKM. The CDR3 consists of 14 residues. The CDR3 DNA reads TGTGCCAGCAGGGATTCGGGGAACAATCAGCCCCAGCATTTT. It encodes CASRDSGNNQPQHF.